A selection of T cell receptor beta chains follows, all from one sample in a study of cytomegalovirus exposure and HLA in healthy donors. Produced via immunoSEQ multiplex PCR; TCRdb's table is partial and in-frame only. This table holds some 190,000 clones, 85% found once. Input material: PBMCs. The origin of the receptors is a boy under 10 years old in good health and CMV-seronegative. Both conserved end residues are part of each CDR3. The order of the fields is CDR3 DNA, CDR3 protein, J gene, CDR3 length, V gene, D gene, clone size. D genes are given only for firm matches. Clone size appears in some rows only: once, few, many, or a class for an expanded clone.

CDR3nt: TGTGCCAGCAGAGGGGCTAGCGGGAGGGCCTGGGGCAATGAGCAGTTCTTC
CDR3aa: CASRGASGRAWGNEQFF
j_gene: TRBJ2-1
len: 17
v_gene: TRBV5-5
d_gene: TRBD2
abundance: -

CDR3nt: TGTGCCAGTAGTAGACTCTCCCGAGATCAGCCCCAGCATTTT
CDR3aa: CASSRLSRDQPQHF
j_gene: TRBJ1-5
len: 14
v_gene: TRBV19
d_gene: -
abundance: -

CDR3nt: TGTGCCAGCAGCAAAGACAGGGGGATTTACCAAGAGACCCAGTACTTC
CDR3aa: CASSKDRGIYQETQYF
j_gene: TRBJ2-5
len: 16
v_gene: TRBV5-6
d_gene: TRBD1
abundance: -

CDR3nt: TGTGCATCAGGGACTAGCGGGAGTTACGAGCAGTACTTC
CDR3aa: CASGTSGSYEQYF
j_gene: TRBJ2-7
len: 13
v_gene: TRBV6-1
d_gene: TRBD2
abundance: -

CDR3nt: TGTGCCAGCAGCTTTGCAGGGGGCCAAAACATTCAGTACTTC
CDR3aa: CASSFAGGQNIQYF
j_gene: TRBJ2-4
len: 14
v_gene: TRBV11-2
d_gene: TRBD1
abundance: -

CDR3nt: TGTGCCAGCAGCCGGGACAGGGGGTCGGGGGAGCTGTTTTTT
CDR3aa: CASSRDRGSGELFF
j_gene: TRBJ2-2
len: 14
v_gene: TRBV6-5
d_gene: TRBD1
abundance: -

CDR3nt: TGTGCCAGCAGCATAGTTGAGTATCTTAACTATGGCTACACCTTC
CDR3aa: CASSIVEYLNYGYTF
j_gene: TRBJ1-2
len: 15
v_gene: TRBV7-9
d_gene: -
abundance: -

CDR3nt: TGTGCCAGCAGCTCCCCCATGCAGGGAAGAGAAACCGGGGAGCTGTTTTTT
CDR3aa: CASSSPMQGRETGELFF
j_gene: TRBJ2-2
len: 17
v_gene: TRBV5-4
d_gene: -
abundance: -

CDR3nt: TGTGCCAGCAGCCCCCCCGCGGTAGGAAACACCATATATTTT
CDR3aa: CASSPPAVGNTIYF
j_gene: TRBJ1-3
len: 14
v_gene: TRBV28
d_gene: -
abundance: -

CDR3nt: TGTGCCAGCAGTGGGGGGGGCCACGAAGAGGAGACCCAGTACTTC
CDR3aa: CASSGGGHEEETQYF
j_gene: TRBJ2-5
len: 15
v_gene: TRBV7-2
d_gene: -
abundance: -

CDR3nt: TGTGCCAGCAGTGAAGGGGCGGGAAGGTACAATGAGCAGTTCTTC
CDR3aa: CASSEGAGRYNEQFF
j_gene: TRBJ2-1
len: 15
v_gene: TRBV2
d_gene: -
abundance: -

CDR3nt: TGTGCCAGCAGGGACGGGACTAGCGGACGTTCTAGGGGGGAGCAGTTCTTC
CDR3aa: CASRDGTSGRSRGEQFF
j_gene: TRBJ2-1
len: 17
v_gene: TRBV5-6
d_gene: TRBD2
abundance: once

CDR3nt: TGCGCCAGCAGTCCGAACCTAGCGGGGGGAATCAATGAGCAGTTCTTC
CDR3aa: CASSPNLAGGINEQFF
j_gene: TRBJ2-1
len: 16
v_gene: TRBV5-1
d_gene: TRBD2
abundance: -

CDR3nt: TGCGCCAGCAGCTTTCGACAGGAGGCCGGGGAGCTGTTTTTT
CDR3aa: CASSFRQEAGELFF
j_gene: TRBJ2-2
len: 14
v_gene: TRBV5-1
d_gene: -
abundance: -

CDR3nt: TGTGCCAGCAGCTTGAGGGGGCAGGACACTGAAGCTTTCTTT
CDR3aa: CASSLRGQDTEAFF
j_gene: TRBJ1-1
len: 14
v_gene: TRBV11-2
d_gene: TRBD1
abundance: -

CDR3nt: TGTGCCTGGAGTCTAAGGACAGGGGAGGGTAATCAGCCCCAGCATTTT
CDR3aa: CAWSLRTGEGNQPQHF
j_gene: TRBJ1-5
len: 16
v_gene: TRBV30
d_gene: TRBD1
abundance: -

CDR3nt: TGTGCCAGCAGAAGAGCGGTAGGGGAGGATGGCTACACCTTC
CDR3aa: CASRRAVGEDGYTF
j_gene: TRBJ1-2
len: 14
v_gene: TRBV11-1
d_gene: -
abundance: -

CDR3nt: TGTGCCAGCAGCCCAGAACTAGCGGGGGGGGTCACCGGGGAGCTGTTTTTT
CDR3aa: CASSPELAGGVTGELFF
j_gene: TRBJ2-2
len: 17
v_gene: TRBV5-4
d_gene: TRBD2
abundance: -

CDR3nt: TGTGCCAGTAGTAAGGGCCTCGACAGGGATCAGCCCCAGCATTTT
CDR3aa: CASSKGLDRDQPQHF
j_gene: TRBJ1-5
len: 15
v_gene: TRBV19
d_gene: TRBD1
abundance: -

CDR3nt: TGTGCCTGGAGGGGGGGTCGCGGGAGGTCAGAGACCCAGTACTTC
CDR3aa: CAWRGGRGRSETQYF
j_gene: TRBJ2-5
len: 15
v_gene: TRBV30
d_gene: TRBD2
abundance: -

CDR3nt: TGTGCCAGCTCTCTGGAGGCCGCTTCTCCGCACGAGCAGTACTTC
CDR3aa: CASSLEAASPHEQYF
j_gene: TRBJ2-7
len: 15
v_gene: TRBV18
d_gene: -
abundance: -

CDR3nt: TGTGCCAGCAGACGAGGGGGCGGGCTAGCGGGAGTCGGCGGGGAGCTGTTTTTT
CDR3aa: CASRRGGGLAGVGGELFF
j_gene: TRBJ2-2
len: 18
v_gene: TRBV28
d_gene: TRBD2
abundance: -

CDR3nt: TGTGCCAGTAGTATGTTGACATACGGGGGGCGTGAAAAACTGTTTTTT
CDR3aa: CASSMLTYGGREKLFF
j_gene: TRBJ1-4
len: 16
v_gene: TRBV19
d_gene: -
abundance: -

CDR3nt: TGTGCCAGCAGTGAAGCTAGCGGGACGTCAGATACGCAGTATTTT
CDR3aa: CASSEASGTSDTQYF
j_gene: TRBJ2-3
len: 15
v_gene: TRBV6-1
d_gene: TRBD2
abundance: -

CDR3nt: TGTGCCAGCAGTCCCTTCGATCAGCCCCAGCATTTT
CDR3aa: CASSPFDQPQHF
j_gene: TRBJ1-5
len: 12
v_gene: TRBV28
d_gene: -
abundance: once

CDR3nt: TGTGCCAGCAGTTATTTCCGTGCGGCCCACAATGAGCAGTTCTTC
CDR3aa: CASSYFRAAHNEQFF
j_gene: TRBJ2-1
len: 15
v_gene: TRBV28
d_gene: -
abundance: -

CDR3nt: TGTGCCAGCAGCGTAGCTACGGGTGTACAATACTTC
CDR3aa: CASSVATGVQYF
j_gene: TRBJ2-7
len: 12
v_gene: TRBV9
d_gene: -
abundance: -

CDR3nt: TGTGCCACAGGGACAGGGGACACCTACGAGCAGTACTTC
CDR3aa: CATGTGDTYEQYF
j_gene: TRBJ2-7
len: 13
v_gene: TRBV15
d_gene: TRBD1
abundance: -

CDR3nt: TGTGCCATCAGGACAGGGGCAGATAGCAATCAGCCCCAGCATTTT
CDR3aa: CAIRTGADSNQPQHF
j_gene: TRBJ1-5
len: 15
v_gene: TRBV10-3
d_gene: TRBD1
abundance: -

CDR3nt: TGCGCCAGCAGCTTGGACGGCCCGGGGGACGAGCAGTACTTC
CDR3aa: CASSLDGPGDEQYF
j_gene: TRBJ2-7
len: 14
v_gene: TRBV5-1
d_gene: -
abundance: -

CDR3nt: TGTGCCAGTAGTATGGAAGCGGGAGGTACCTACGAGCAGTACTTC
CDR3aa: CASSMEAGGTYEQYF
j_gene: TRBJ2-7
len: 15
v_gene: TRBV19
d_gene: TRBD2
abundance: -

CDR3nt: TGCGCCAGCAGCTTGGTTACAGGGAGGGGTGGCTACACCTTC
CDR3aa: CASSLVTGRGGYTF
j_gene: TRBJ1-2
len: 14
v_gene: TRBV5-1
d_gene: -
abundance: -

CDR3nt: TGCGCCAGCAGAACTACAGGGGTACGTATCACTGAAGCTTTCTTT
CDR3aa: CASRTTGVRITEAFF
j_gene: TRBJ1-1
len: 15
v_gene: TRBV5-1
d_gene: TRBD1
abundance: -

CDR3nt: TGCGCCAGCAGCCAAGTACAAGCGGCGTATAACACTGAAGCTTTCTTT
CDR3aa: CASSQVQAAYNTEAFF
j_gene: TRBJ1-1
len: 16
v_gene: TRBV4-1
d_gene: -
abundance: -

CDR3nt: TGTGCCAGCAGCCCCCGGCCCTTAGGGGGTGAGCAGTTCTTC
CDR3aa: CASSPRPLGGEQFF
j_gene: TRBJ2-1
len: 14
v_gene: TRBV14
d_gene: -
abundance: -